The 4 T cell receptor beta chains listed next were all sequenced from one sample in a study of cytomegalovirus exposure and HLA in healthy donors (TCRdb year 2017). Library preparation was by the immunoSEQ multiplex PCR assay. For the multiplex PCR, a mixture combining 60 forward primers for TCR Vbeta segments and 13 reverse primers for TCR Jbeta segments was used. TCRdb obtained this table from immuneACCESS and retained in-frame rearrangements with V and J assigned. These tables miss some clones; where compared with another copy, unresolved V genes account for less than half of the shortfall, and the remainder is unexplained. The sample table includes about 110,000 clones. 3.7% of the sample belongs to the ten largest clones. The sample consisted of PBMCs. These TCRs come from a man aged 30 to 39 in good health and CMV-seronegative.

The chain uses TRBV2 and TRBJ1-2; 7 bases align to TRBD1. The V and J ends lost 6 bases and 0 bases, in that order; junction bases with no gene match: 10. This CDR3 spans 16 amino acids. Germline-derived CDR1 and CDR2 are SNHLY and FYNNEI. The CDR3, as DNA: TGTGCCAGCAGCTCCTCCACGGGACAGTCTAACTATGGCTACACCTTC. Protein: CASSSSTGQSNYGYTF.

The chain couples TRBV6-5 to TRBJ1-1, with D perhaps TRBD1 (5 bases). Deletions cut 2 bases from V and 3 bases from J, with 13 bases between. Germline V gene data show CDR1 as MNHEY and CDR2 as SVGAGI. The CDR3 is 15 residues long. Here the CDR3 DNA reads TGTGCCAGCAGTTACAGGGGACTAGGGGACACTGAAGCTTTCTTT. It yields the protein CASSYRGLGDTEAFF.

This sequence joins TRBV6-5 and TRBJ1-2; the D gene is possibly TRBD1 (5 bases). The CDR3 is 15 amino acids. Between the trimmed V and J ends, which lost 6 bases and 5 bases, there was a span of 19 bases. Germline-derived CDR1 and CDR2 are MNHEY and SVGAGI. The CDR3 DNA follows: TGTGCCAGCAGCACCCCGGGGAGGGGCTCATATGGCTACACCTTC. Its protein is CASSTPGRGSYGYTF.

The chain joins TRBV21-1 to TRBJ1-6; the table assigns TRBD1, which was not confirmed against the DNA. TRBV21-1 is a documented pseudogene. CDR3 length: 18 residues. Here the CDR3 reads CASSKQGVPIMEYSPLHF. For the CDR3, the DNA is TGTGCCAGCAGCAAACAGGGGGTCCCGATTATGGAGTATTCACCCCTCCACTTT.